These 18 T cell receptor beta chains were sequenced from one sample in a study of control samples from healthy donors and cancer patients. TCRdb's copy holds only in-frame clones and misses some; the assay was immunoSEQ multiplex PCR. Here the sample spans just under 65,000 clones, over 75% being singletons. Sequenced sample: blood. The source of these receptors is a man in his forties in good health.

The chain has TRBV11-3 and TRBJ2-5; D is unresolved. The V and J ends lost 3 bases and 2 bases respectively, with 4 bases between them. This CDR3 comprises 12 residues. Germline-derived CDR1 and CDR2 are SGHNT and YENEEA. This CDR3 reads CASSFGQETQYF. For the CDR3, the DNA is TGTGCCAGCAGCTTCGGTCAAGAGACCCAGTACTTC. The variable domain in full, with the rest retrieved from reference TRBV11-3 and TRBJ2-5, is EAGVVQSPRYKIIEKKQPVAFWCNPISGHNTLYWYLQNLGQGPELLIRYENEEAVDDSQLPKDRFSAERLKGVDSTLKIQPAELGDSAVYLCASSFGQETQYFGPGTRLLVL.

J is TRBJ1-3 and V is TRBV6-1; no firm D call. Between the trimmed V and J ends, which lost 4 bases and 4 bases, there was a span of 17 bases. The CDR3 contains 16 residues. Germline V gives CDR1 MNHNS, CDR2 SASEGT. The CDR3 DNA follows: TGTGCCAGCAGTGCCTTGGGTAGCCGTCCGGGAAACACCATATATTTT. Its protein product is CASSALGSRPGNTIYF.

V usage is TRBV19 and J usage is TRBJ2-1; 8 bases line up with TRBD2. CDR3 size: 18 residues. CDR1 and CDR2 (germline): LNHDA, SQIVND (reference sequence). The V segment lost 1 base and the J segment 4 bases; nucleotides outside the gene matches: 12. CDR3 loop: CASSIVSPRAGVYNEQFF. The CDR3 nucleotides are TGTGCCAGTAGTATAGTGTCCCCTAGAGCGGGGGTTTACAATGAGCAGTTCTTC.

J is TRBJ2-7 and V is TRBV18; 9 bases align to TRBD2. The junction had 4 bases not matched to a gene; V was cut back by 4 bases and J by 3 bases. The germline CDR1 and CDR2 sequences are KGHSH and LQKENI. The CDR3 has 14 amino acids. In DNA form, the CDR3 reads TGTGCCAGCTCACTCAGACTAGCGGACTACGAGCAGTACTTC. Translating it yields CASSLRLADYEQYF.

The chain employs TRBV24-1 and TRBJ1-1, with a tentative D call TRBD1 (5 bases). The CDR3 is 14 amino acids. The V and J ends lost 5 bases and 11 bases respectively, with 20 bases between them. The germline gives CDR1 KGHDR, CDR2 SFDVKD. For the CDR3, the DNA is TGTGCCACCAGTGTACCCCCGTCCAGGGAGTACGCTTTCTTT. Its protein is CATSVPPSREYAFF.

The chain recombines TRBV6-2 or TRBV6-3 with TRBJ1-2; a weak D match, TRBD1 (5 bases). Per the germline V gene, CDR1 is MNHEY and CDR2 is SVGEGT. The CDR3 loop spans 12 amino acids. V was clipped by 6 bases and J by 7 bases, with 12 bases between them. This chain's CDR3 is CASSPRQFGYTF. The CDR3 DNA sequence: TGTGCCAGCAGCCCCCGACAGTTTGGCTACACCTTC.

This CDR3 reads CASSVVAGNSYNEQFF. CDR3 bases: TGTGCCAGCAGCGTAGTAGCGGGGAACTCCTACAATGAGCAGTTCTTC. The gene calls are TRBV9 and TRBJ2-1; 8 bases are shared with TRBD2. Germline V gives CDR1 SGDLS, CDR2 YYNGEE. The CDR3 spans 16 residues. V lost 0 bases and J lost 0; bases outside the gene matches: 2.

This chain connects TRBV28 to TRBJ1-5; D is possibly TRBD1 (6 bases). CDR1 and CDR2 (germline): MDHEN, SYDVKM. The CDR3 contains 14 residues. The V and J ends lost 5 bases and 3 bases respectively, with 11 bases between them. The CDR3 DNA sequence: TGTGCCAGCAGTCCCAGACAGGTCAATCAGCCCCAGCATTTT. The encoded protein is CASSPRQVNQPQHF.

This clone was seen only once. This chain links TRBV19 with TRBJ2-7, with 8 positions matching TRBD1. Trimming cost V 3 bases and J 2 bases; bases outside gene matches: 6. The CDR3 runs to 15 residues. CDR1 and CDR2 (germline): LNHDA, SQIVND (reference sequence). CDR3 DNA: TGTGCCAGTAGTATCGCGGGACAGGACCCCTACGAGCAGTACTTC. It codes for CASSIAGQDPYEQYF. Filled out from reference TRBV19 and TRBJ2-7, the complete variable domain reads DGGITQSPKYLFRKEGQNVTLSCEQNLNHDAMYWYRQDPGQGLRLIYYSQIVNDFQKGDIAEGYSVSREKKESFPLTVTSAQKNPTAFYLCASSIAGQDPYEQYFGPGTRLTVT.

The J gene is TRBJ1-5, the V gene TRBV30, with TRBD1 as a possible D gene (5 bases). This CDR3 is built from 16 residues. The V and J ends lost 2 bases and 5 bases respectively, with 19 bases between them. Germline V CDR1 and CDR2: GTSNPN, SVGIG (reference sequence). This CDR3 reads CAWSPPVSWGDQPQHF. The DNA for the CDR3 is TGTGCCTGGAGTCCACCGGTGAGTTGGGGGGATCAGCCCCAGCATTTT.

The chain uses TRBV19 and TRBJ2-5, with TRBD2 matching over 7 bases. The CDR3 spans 13 residues. Germline-derived CDR1 and CDR2 are LNHDA and SQIVND (reference sequence). V was pared by 6 bases and J by 5 bases, with 6 bases of the junction left unmatched. The CDR3 is CASRGGSRETQYF. The CDR3, as DNA: TGTGCCAGTAGGGGCGGGAGCAGGGAGACCCAGTACTTC.

The chain has TRBV5-1 and TRBJ2-1; no firm D call. Germline values: CDR1 SGHRS, CDR2 YFSETQ. This CDR3 has 15 amino acids. V lost 0 bases and J 3 bases, leaving 10 bases between the germline ends. CDR3: CASSLVGDYYNEQFF. The CDR3 nucleotides are TGCGCCAGCAGCTTGGTTGGGGATTACTACAATGAGCAGTTCTTC.

In this sample, this clone turned up once. V is TRBV7-2 and J is TRBJ1-1; maybe TRBD1 (5 bases). CDR1 SGHTA and CDR2 FQGNSA come from the germline V gene. V lost 2 bases and J lost 4, with 11 bases in between. CDR3 size: 14 residues. The CDR3 DNA sequence: TGTGCCAGCAGCTTAACGGGGGGAGGCACTGAAGCTTTCTTT. Translated, it gives CASSLTGGGTEAFF. Full variable domain (rest looked up from reference TRBV7-2 and TRBJ1-1): GAGVSQSPSNKVTEKGKDVELRCDPISGHTALYWYRQSLGQGLEFLIYFQGNSAPDKSGLPSDRFSAERTGGSVSTLTIQRTQQEDSAVYLCASSLTGGGTEAFFGQGTRLTVV.

V and J are TRBV7-2 and TRBJ2-7; a possible D gene is TRBD2 (6 bases). The germline V gene has CDR1 SGHTA and CDR2 FQGNSA. Trimming pared 5 bases from V and 1 base from J, leaving 9 bases between. The CDR3 runs to 13 residues. CDR3 bases: TGTGCCAGCAGCCAAGGAGGGTCCTACGAGCAGTACTTC. Translating it yields CASSQGGSYEQYF.

A few counts support this clone. V usage is TRBV3-1 (or the pseudogene TRBV3-2) and J usage is TRBJ1-1; D is possibly TRBD1 (6 bases). Per the germline V gene, CDR1 is LGHDT and CDR2 is YNNKEL (reference sequence). The CDR3 covers 22 residues. V was pared by 5 bases and J by 1 base, with 35 bases between. CDR3 protein: CASSSIVGRREKQGIGNTEAFF. CDR3 nucleotide sequence: TGTGCCAGCAGCTCCATTGTCGGGCGACGAGAGAAACAGGGAATCGGGAACACTGAAGCTTTCTTT.

A remark on this clone: Germline and junction disagree at one end, which may indicate a read error. The chain joins TRBV11-2 to TRBJ2-5; perhaps TRBD1 as D (6 bases). CDR1 and CDR2 (germline): SGHAT, FQNNGV. The length of the CDR3 is 14 residues. CDR3 in DNA: TGTGCCGGCAGCTTAGTTGGGGGCATGGAGACCCAGTACTTC. It codes for CAGSLVGGMETQYF. Drawing the rest from reference TRBV11-2 and TRBJ2-5, the complete variable domain is EAGVAQSPRYKIIEKRQSVAFWCNPISGHATLYWYQQILGQGPKLLIQFQNNGVVDDSQLPKDRFSAERLKGVDSTLKIQPAKLEDSAVYLCAGSLVGGMETQYFGPGTRLLVL.

The V gene is TRBV7-2, the J gene TRBJ1-5; D is perhaps TRBD1 (6 bases). Between the trimmed V and J ends, which lost 5 bases and 6 bases, there was a span of 11 bases. The length of the CDR3 is 13 residues. Germline values: CDR1 SGHTA, CDR2 FQGNSA. The CDR3 here is CASSPTQGQPQHF. CDR3 nucleotide sequence: TGTGCCAGCAGCCCGACACAGGGTCAGCCCCAGCATTTT. The whole variable domain, filled in from reference TRBV7-2 and TRBJ1-5, reads GAGVSQSPSNKVTEKGKDVELRCDPISGHTALYWYRQSLGQGLEFLIYFQGNSAPDKSGLPSDRFSAERTGGSVSTLTIQRTQQEDSAVYLCASSPTQGQPQHFGDGTRLSIL.

The V call is TRBV12-3 or TRBV12-4, the J call TRBJ2-1; D not certain. The ends were cut back, 3 bases at V and 6 bases at J, with 6 bases in the middle. The CDR3 length is 12 residues. CDR3 amino acids: CASSFISNEQFF. Written as DNA, the CDR3 is TGTGCCAGCAGTTTCATTAGCAATGAGCAGTTCTTC.